These 6 T cell receptor beta chains share one sample of origin, sequenced in a study of technical replicates of blood from a few donors. Method: immunoSEQ multiplex PCR; TCRdb's copy keeps in-frame clones and lacks some. The table lists about 97,000 clones, approximately 96% of them singletons. The sequencing sample was made of T cells isolated from PBMCs. These receptors originate from a human donor in good health.

This chain joins TRBV6-5 and TRBJ2-7; 7 nucleotides agree with TRBD1. Per germline, CDR1 MNHEY and CDR2 SVGAGI. The trim removed 2 bases at V and 6 bases at J, leaving 7 bases unmatched. The CDR3 length is 14 residues. CDR3 protein: CASSYPTGSGEQYF. The CDR3 DNA reads TGTGCCAGCAGTTACCCGACAGGGTCAGGCGAGCAGTACTTC.

V is TRBV5-1 and J is TRBJ2-1, with 7 bases that match TRBD2. Germline CDR1 and CDR2: SGHRS and YFSETQ. V shed 0 bases, J shed 4 bases, and the junction held 7 bases outside the gene matches. The CDR3 runs to 16 residues. This CDR3 is CASSLGREVSYNEQFF. CDR3 coding DNA: TGCGCCAGCAGCTTGGGTCGGGAGGTCTCATACAATGAGCAGTTCTTC.

This CDR3 is CASSQSRGYEQYF. In DNA form, the CDR3 reads TGTGCCAGCAGTCAGTCCCGGGGCTACGAGCAGTACTTC. The chain combines TRBV6-5 with TRBJ2-7; possible D gene TRBD2, 5 bases. The V gene's germline CDR1 is MNHEY and CDR2 SVGAGI. V lost 5 bases, J lost 3 bases, and 11 bases lay in between. The CDR3 is made up of 13 amino acids.

The V and J genes are TRBV7-2 and TRBJ2-1, with D maybe TRBD2 (5 bases). Per germline, CDR1 SGHTA and CDR2 FQGNSA. Trimming cost V 5 bases and J 9 bases, with 20 bases left between them. This CDR3 contains 15 residues. The CDR3 here is CASSPPSGSFLEQFF. CDR3 DNA: TGTGCCAGCAGCCCGCCTTCGGGGAGTTTCCTTGAGCAGTTCTTC.

DNA for the CDR3: TGTGCCAGTAGTATAATAGCGCCCCTAGCCAAAAACATTCAGTACTTC. Protein sequence: CASSIIAPLAKNIQYF. The chain has TRBV19 and TRBJ2-4, with D perhaps matching TRBD2 (5 bases). V was shortened by 2 bases and J by 0 bases, with 11 bases between the two germline ends. Germline V gives CDR1 LNHDA, CDR2 SQIVND (reference sequence). The CDR3 loop spans 16 amino acids.

CDR3 coding DNA: TGTGCCAGCAGCCTTGGACAGGGGGGAGAAGCTTTCTTT. This sequence encodes CASSLGQGGEAFF. This chain links TRBV9 with TRBJ1-1, with TRBD1 matching 10 bases. Looked up from germline, CDR1 is SGDLS and CDR2 is YYNGEE. The ends lost 4 bases at V and 8 bases at J; junction bases unmatched: 5. This CDR3 has 13 amino acids.